A selection of T cell receptor beta chains follows, all from one sample in a study of cytomegalovirus exposure and HLA in healthy donors. Method: immunoSEQ multiplex PCR; TCRdb's copy keeps in-frame clones and lacks some. The sample lists about 180,000 clones; over 60% were seen once. The sample was PBMCs. These receptors were obtained from a man aged 18-30 years in good health and CMV-seronegative. Both conserved end residues are part of each CDR3. The D gene is left open where the match is weak. For some rows the clone size is stated as once, few or many, or as a class when expanded; others skip it.

once,TRBJ2-1,TRBD2,TRBV6-6,CASSYKGLAGVSEQFF,TGTGCCAGCAGTTACAAGGGACTAGCGGGGGTCAGTGAGCAGTTCTTC
NA,TRBJ2-2,TRBD1,TRBV2,CASSDSQGARTGELFF,TGTGCCAGCAGTGATTCACAGGGGGCTCGGACCGGGGAGCTGTTTTTT
NA,TRBJ2-6,TRBD1,TRBV15,CATSLQTEGGPSGANVLTF,TGTGCCACCAGCCTCCAAACGGAAGGGGGCCCCTCTGGGGCCAACGTCCTGACTTTC
few,TRBJ1-2,NA,TRBV19,CASSMRTDIYGYTF,TGTGCCAGTAGTATGAGGACAGACATCTATGGCTACACCTTC
few,TRBJ2-7,NA,TRBV25-1,CASRPPGGSYEQYF,TGTGCCAGCCGCCCCCCCGGGGGATCCTACGAGCAGTACTTC
NA,TRBJ1-2,NA,TRBV30,CAWRLRSSSYGYTF,TGTGCCTGGAGGCTACGAAGTTCGAGCTATGGCTACACCTTC
NA,TRBJ1-2,NA,TRBV7-6,CASSRDRPPLDYGYTF,TGTGCCAGCAGCAGAGACAGGCCCCCCTTGGACTATGGCTACACCTTC
once,TRBJ1-5,TRBD1,TRBV27,CASRGQRNQPQHF,TGTGCCAGCAGGGGACAGAGGAATCAGCCCCAGCATTTT
NA,TRBJ1-6,NA,TRBV14,CASSQVGPGSPLHF,TGTGCCAGCAGCCAAGTGGGGCCAGGCTCACCCCTCCACTTT
NA,TRBJ2-6,TRBD1,TRBV5-1,CASFSGTGSSGANVLTF,TGCGCCAGCTTCTCCGGGACAGGGTCCTCTGGGGCCAACGTCCTGACTTTC
NA,TRBJ2-7,TRBD2,TRBV9,CASSVASGLVYEQYF,TGTGCCAGCAGCGTGGCGTCGGGACTAGTCTACGAGCAGTACTTC
few,TRBJ1-5,TRBD1,TRBV15,CATSRGGQGVYSNQPQHF,TGTGCCACCAGCAGAGGGGGGCAGGGGGTGTATAGCAATCAGCCCCAGCATTTT
NA,TRBJ2-5,TRBD2,TRBV5-4,CASSEGLIQETQYF,TGTGCCAGCAGCGAGGGACTAATCCAAGAGACCCAGTACTTC
NA,TRBJ1-3,TRBD1,TRBV6-6,CASSSRGLPGNTIYF,TGTGCCAGCAGTTCAAGGGGGCTTCCTGGAAACACCATATATTTT
NA,TRBJ2-3,TRBD2,TRBV19,CASSFLAGDTQYF,TGTGCCAGTAGTTTTCTAGCGGGAGATACGCAGTATTTT
NA,TRBJ2-1,NA,TRBV7-8,CASSPITGDTHYNEQFF,TGTGCCAGCAGCCCAATAACCGGGGACACCCACTACAATGAGCAGTTCTTC
NA,TRBJ1-1,NA,TRBV5-1,CASSFRTGNTEAFF,TGCGCCAGCAGCTTTAGGACGGGAAACACTGAAGCTTTCTTT
NA,TRBJ1-5,NA,TRBV15,CATSQGNQPQHF,TGTGCCACCAGCCAGGGCAATCAGCCCCAGCATTTT
NA,TRBJ1-5,NA,TRBV28,CASSSGQIYSNQPQHF,TGTGCCAGCAGCTCCGGACAGATCTATAGCAATCAGCCCCAGCATTTT
NA,TRBJ1-1,TRBD1,TRBV5-1,CASSLRTGGGEAFF,TGCGCCAGCAGCTTACGGACAGGGGGCGGGGAAGCTTTCTTT
NA,TRBJ2-7,NA,TRBV7-2,CASSLGGAQKRNEQYF,TGTGCCAGCAGCTTAGGCGGGGCACAAAAACGGAACGAGCAGTACTTC
NA,TRBJ2-7,TRBD2,TRBV2,CASRGASGGEQYF,TGTGCCAGCAGGGGGGCGAGCGGGGGGGAGCAGTACTTC
NA,TRBJ2-1,NA,TRBV21-1,CASSKVRSPDEQFF,TGTGCCAGCAGCAAGGTTCGATCACCGGATGAGCAGTTCTTC
NA,TRBJ1-3,NA,TRBV5-1,CASSRAAGLDSGNTIYF,TGCGCCAGCAGCCGGGCGGCAGGGCTCGACTCTGGAAACACCATATATTTT
NA,TRBJ1-3,NA,TRBV2,CASTPSWLVHSGNTIYF,TGTGCCAGCACCCCCAGTTGGTTGGTCCACTCTGGAAACACCATATATTTT
NA,TRBJ2-7,TRBD2,TRBV18,CASSPERLAGTEQYF,TGTGCCAGCTCACCCGAGCGACTAGCGGGGACCGAGCAGTACTTC
NA,TRBJ2-3,NA,TRBV30,CAWSVRGYTDTQYF,TGTGCCTGGAGTGTACGCGGTTACACAGATACGCAGTATTTT
NA,TRBJ2-2,NA,TRBV7-2,CASSPTGTISGELFF,TGTGCCAGCAGCCCTACCGGGACAATTAGCGGGGAGCTGTTTTTT
NA,TRBJ2-3,NA,TRBV10-3,CAISESRATPIDTQYF,TGTGCCATCAGTGAGTCGAGAGCCACCCCCATAGATACGCAGTATTTT
few,TRBJ2-5,NA,TRBV2,CAISVETQYF,TGTGCCATTTCAGTCGAGACCCAGTACTTC
NA,TRBJ1-6,TRBD1,TRBV28,CASSPGQYNSPLHF,TGTGCCAGCAGTCCGGGACAGTATAATTCACCCCTCCACTTT
NA,TRBJ2-3,TRBD1,TRBV11-2,CASSRHRGAEDTQYF,TGTGCCAGCAGTAGGCACAGGGGGGCGGAAGATACGCAGTATTTT
NA,TRBJ2-5,TRBD2,TRBV9,CASSLPGPSGGHETQYF,TGTGCCAGCAGCTTACCAGGTCCTAGCGGGGGGCATGAGACCCAGTACTTC
NA,TRBJ1-4,TRBD1,TRBV7-3,CARRQGAEEKLFF,TGTGCCAGACGACAGGGGGCAGAAGAAAAACTGTTTTTT
once,TRBJ2-7,TRBD2,TRBV30,CAWRTSGGLTTEQYF,TGTGCCTGGAGGACTAGCGGGGGCCTAACTACCGAGCAGTACTTC
NA,TRBJ2-7,NA,TRBV25-1,CASSDFPEQYF,TGTGCCAGCAGTGATTTCCCCGAGCAGTACTTC
NA,TRBJ2-1,TRBD2,TRBV10-3,CAISESLSRGEFF,TGTGCCATCAGTGAGTCGCTCTCCCGGGGGGAGTTCTTC
NA,TRBJ2-5,NA,TRBV2,CASSRDNQETQYF,TGTGCCAGCTCCCGGGACAACCAAGAGACCCAGTACTTC